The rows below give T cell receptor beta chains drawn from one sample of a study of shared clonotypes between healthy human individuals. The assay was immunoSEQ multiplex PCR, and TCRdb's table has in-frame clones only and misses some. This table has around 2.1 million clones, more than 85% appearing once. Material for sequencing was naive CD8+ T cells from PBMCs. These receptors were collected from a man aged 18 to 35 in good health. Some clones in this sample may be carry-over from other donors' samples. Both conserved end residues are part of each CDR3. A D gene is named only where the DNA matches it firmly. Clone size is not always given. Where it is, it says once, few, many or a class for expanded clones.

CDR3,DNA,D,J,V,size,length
CASSLSQENYEQYF,TGTGCCAGCAGCTTGTCCCAGGAGAACTACGAGCAGTACTTC,-,TRBJ2-7,TRBV5-6,-,14
CASSGDWREDNEQFF,TGTGCCAGCAGTGGCGATTGGCGGGAGGACAATGAGCAGTTCTTC,TRBD2,TRBJ2-1,TRBV9,-,15
CASSLWAASGTSEYNEQFF,TGTGCCAGCAGCTTGTGGGCGGCTAGCGGGACGAGCGAGTACAATGAGCAGTTCTTC,TRBD2,TRBJ2-1,TRBV7-2,-,19
CASSHPTSGANVLTF,TGCGCCAGCAGCCATCCTACCTCTGGGGCCAACGTCCTGACTTTC,-,TRBJ2-6,TRBV4-1,-,15
CASRGFEQFF,TGTGCCAGCAGAGGTTTTGAGCAGTTCTTC,-,TRBJ2-1,TRBV6-1,once,10
CASTSSLGPQETQYF,TGTGCCAGCACTTCGAGTCTGGGGCCCCAAGAGACCCAGTACTTC,-,TRBJ2-5,TRBV7-9,-,15
CASSLTSGRAYEQYF,TGTGCCAGCAGCTTAACTAGCGGGAGGGCCTACGAGCAGTACTTC,TRBD2,TRBJ2-7,TRBV7-3,-,15
CASSLGDASYNEQFF,TGTGCCAGCAGCTTAGGGGACGCCTCCTACAATGAGCAGTTCTTC,-,TRBJ2-1,TRBV7-7,-,15
CASREPLDRATYEQYF,TGTGCCAGCCGAGAACCGCTAGACAGGGCGACCTACGAGCAGTACTTC,TRBD1,TRBJ2-7,TRBV28,once,16
CASSGGQPPLYGYTF,TGTGCCAGCAGCGGCGGACAACCTCCCCTCTATGGCTACACCTTC,-,TRBJ1-2,TRBV9,once,15
CASSSGRGIAFF,TGTGCCAGCAGCTCGGGGAGGGGTATTGCTTTCTTT,-,TRBJ1-1,TRBV7-9,-,12
CASRSGRAETQYF,TGTGCCAGCAGGAGCGGGAGGGCAGAGACCCAGTACTTC,TRBD2,TRBJ2-5,TRBV2,-,13
CASSFLGTTGELFF,TGTGCCAGCAGTTTTTTAGGGACCACCGGGGAGCTGTTTTTT,-,TRBJ2-2,TRBV27,-,14
CASSLSRRGGHGYTF,TGTGCCAGCAGCTTGTCTCGAAGGGGAGGGCATGGCTACACCTTC,-,TRBJ1-2,TRBV5-4,-,15
CATSQRSSPTNEKLFF,TGTGCCACCAGCCAACGCTCGTCCCCAACTAATGAAAAACTGTTTTTT,-,TRBJ1-4,TRBV15,-,16
CASSWSSGTSTDTQYF,TGTGCCAGCAGTTGGTCCAGCGGGACTAGCACAGATACGCAGTATTTT,TRBD2,TRBJ2-3,TRBV27,-,16
CASSSTSGRTDTQYF,TGTGCCAGCAGTTCCACTAGCGGGAGGACAGATACGCAGTATTTT,TRBD2,TRBJ2-3,TRBV27,-,15
CASSEVQDSYEQYF,TGTGCCAGCAGTGAGGTTCAGGACTCCTACGAGCAGTACTTC,-,TRBJ2-7,TRBV2,-,14
CASSLTRGELFF,TGTGCCAGCAGCTTGACTCGCGGGGAGCTGTTTTTT,-,TRBJ2-2,TRBV11-2,-,12
CASSPRWGNTIYF,TGTGCCAGCAGCCCTCGTTGGGGAAACACCATATATTTT,-,TRBJ1-3,TRBV9,-,13